Listed here are 29 T cell receptor beta chains from one sample, sequenced in a study of cytomegalovirus exposure and HLA in healthy donors. The PCR used 60 Vbeta and 13 Jbeta primers. TCRdb's copy holds only in-frame clones and misses some; the assay was immunoSEQ multiplex PCR. The sample consists of roughly 110,000 clones, approximately 79% of them appearing once. Sample: PBMCs. The receptors stem from a woman aged 40 to 50 in good health and CMV-seropositive.

The V and J genes are TRBV15 and TRBJ1-5; 9 bases fit TRBD1. The CDR3 consists of 14 residues. Germline V gene data show CDR1 as LNHNV and CDR2 as YYDKDF (reference sequence). The trim removed 5 bases at V and 4 bases at J, leaving 3 bases unmatched. This CDR3 is CATSVDRGNQPQHF. The DNA of the CDR3 is TGTGCCACCAGCGTGGACAGGGGTAATCAGCCCCAGCATTTT.

This clone appeared a few times. The chain joins TRBV4-1 to TRBJ2-7; 7 bases fit TRBD2. Trimming at V came to 4 bases and at J to 6 bases, leaving 15 bases not matched to a gene. The CDR3 loop spans 16 amino acids. CDR1 is MGHRA, CDR2 YSYEKL, per germline. CDR3 coding DNA: TGCGCCAGCAGCCGCTCGTCGGCGCCAACGGGGGGCGAGCAGTACTTC. Protein product: CASSRSSAPTGGEQYF.

The count of this clone is one. This sequence joins TRBV6-6 and TRBJ1-2; D gene unclear. The CDR3 loop spans 14 amino acids. Germline V gene lookup returns CDR1 MNHNY and CDR2 SVGAGI (reference sequence). V lost 4 bases and J lost 6, with 15 bases in between. Here the CDR3 reads CASSLSPSGDGYTF. The CDR3 DNA is TGTGCCAGCAGTTTAAGTCCCAGCGGGGATGGCTACACCTTC.

For the CDR3, the DNA is TGTGCCAGCAGCCCGGACCGGGGGGACACTGAAGCTTTCTTT. Encoded protein: CASSPDRGDTEAFF. The chain is built from TRBV7-9 and TRBJ1-1, with a weak D call TRBD1 (5 bases). CDR1 is SEHNR, CDR2 FQNEAQ, per germline (reference sequence). The V end was cut by 5 bases, the J end by 3 bases, with 13 bases between. The CDR3 totals 14 residues.

The chain recombines TRBV2 with TRBJ2-2, with 7 bases matching TRBD1. The junction had 9 bases not matched to a gene; V was cut back by 4 bases and J by 7 bases. Germline V gene data show CDR1 as SNHLY and CDR2 as FYNNEI. The CDR3 covers 15 residues. CDR3 in amino acids: CASSVRDPGGGELFF. The CDR3 DNA is TGTGCCAGCAGTGTTCGGGACCCAGGGGGCGGGGAGCTGTTTTTT.

The chain recombines TRBV7-2 with TRBJ2-1, with 14 bases fitting TRBD2. The CDR3 loop spans 16 amino acids. Trimming at V came to 5 bases and at J to 7 bases, leaving 7 bases not matched to a gene. Germline CDR1 reads SGHTA; CDR2 reads FQGNSA. Written as DNA, the CDR3 is TGTGCCAGCAGCACTGGACTAGCGGGGGGAGGGAATGAGCAGTTCTTC. Protein product: CASSTGLAGGGNEQFF.

The chain carries TRBV6-1 and TRBJ1-3, with D possibly matching TRBD1 (6 bases). The CDR3 contains 15 residues. V lost 3 bases, J lost 2 bases, and 11 bases lay in between. CDR1 and CDR2 from the germline V gene are MNHNS and SASEGT. CDR3 in amino acids: CASSEEEGAGNTIYF. The DNA for the CDR3 is TGTGCCAGCAGTGAGGAAGAGGGGGCTGGAAACACCATATATTTT.

This sequence joins TRBV7-9 and TRBJ1-1; D might be TRBD1 (6 bases). V lost 5 bases, J lost 1 base, and 11 bases lay in between. Per germline, CDR1 SEHNR and CDR2 FQNEAQ (reference sequence). The CDR3 is made up of 14 amino acids. The CDR3 spells CASSQQTGNTEAFF. CDR3 DNA sequence: TGTGCCAGCAGCCAGCAGACAGGGAACACTGAAGCTTTCTTT.

The rearrangement joins TRBV2 to TRBJ1-1; 7 bases align to TRBD1. The CDR3 is made up of 15 amino acids. Germline V gene lookup returns CDR1 SNHLY and CDR2 FYNNEI. Germline trimming cut 9 bases from V and 1 base from J; bases unmatched to any gene: 11. CDR3: CASNKKGAPNTEAFF. The CDR3 DNA is TGTGCCAGTAACAAAAAGGGGGCCCCGAACACTGAAGCTTTCTTT.

The rearrangement uses TRBV29-1 and TRBJ1-2, with D unresolved. Germline CDR1 SQVTM, CDR2 ANQGSEA. Trimming removed 0 bases from V and 7 bases from J, with 15 bases in between. The CDR3 is 14 residues long. The CDR3 sequence is CSVEDFIRGFGYTF. DNA of the CDR3: TGCAGCGTTGAAGATTTTATCAGAGGGTTTGGCTACACCTTC.

The V and J genes are TRBV30 and TRBJ1-2, with D uncertain. This CDR3 is built from 12 residues. Trimming took off 2 bases at V and 2 bases at J, with 6 bases between the two ends. The V gene's germline CDR1 is GTSNPN and CDR2 SVGIG (reference sequence). CDR3 amino acids: CAWSNGNYGYTF. For the CDR3, the DNA is TGTGCCTGGAGTAACGGGAACTATGGCTACACCTTC.

The gene calls are TRBV7-9 and TRBJ2-5, with D possibly matching TRBD1 (6 bases). Germline-derived CDR1 and CDR2 are SEHNR and FQNEAQ (reference sequence). The length of the CDR3 is 14 residues. The ends were cut back, 4 bases at V and 4 bases at J, with 13 bases in the middle. CDR3 DNA: TGTGCCAGCAGCTCACCAGGGGCCCCAGAGACCCAGTACTTC. This sequence encodes CASSSPGAPETQYF.

This chain links TRBV2 with TRBJ1-3; tentatively, D is TRBD1 (6 bases). Germline CDR1 SNHLY, CDR2 FYNNEI. V was shortened by 6 bases and J by 0 bases, with 15 bases between the two germline ends. The CDR3 consists of 16 residues. The CDR3 DNA reads as TGTGCCAGCAGAGCTATTGGGACACACTCTGGAAACACCATATATTTT. The encoded protein is CASRAIGTHSGNTIYF.

This chain connects TRBV9 to TRBJ2-7; D perhaps matches TRBD1 (5 bases). The CDR3 totals 14 residues. Trimming took off 4 bases at V and 1 base at J, with 12 bases between the two ends. The germline gives CDR1 SGDLS, CDR2 YYNGEE. CDR3 in amino acids: CASSLSPGSYEQYF. The DNA for the CDR3 is TGTGCCAGCAGCCTGTCTCCAGGGTCCTACGAGCAGTACTTC. Full variable domain (rest looked up from reference TRBV9 and TRBJ2-7): DSGVTQTPKHLITATGQRVTLRCSPRSGDLSVYWYQQSLDQGLQFLIQYYNGEERAKGNILERFSAQQFPDLHSELNLSSLELGDSALYFCASSLSPGSYEQYFGPGTRLTVT.

This clone showed up just once. This chain connects TRBV6-5 to TRBJ1-5; 8 nucleotides align to TRBD1. Germline values: CDR1 MNHEY, CDR2 SVGAGI. Losses at the gene ends were 6 bases for V and 1 base for J; bases not matched to a gene: 5. This CDR3 contains 15 residues. The CDR3 DNA follows: TGTGCCAGCAGCCCTACAGGGGGGAGCAATCAGCCCCAGCATTTT. This codes for CASSPTGGSNQPQHF.

V is TRBV11-3 and J is TRBJ1-3; the D gene is possibly TRBD1 (5 bases). Germline loops: CDR1 SGHNT, CDR2 YENEEA. The CDR3 runs 15 residues. The V end lost 5 bases, the J end lost 0 bases, and 11 bases lay between the germline ends. The CDR3 DNA sequence: TGTGCCAGCAGCAAAGGGGTCGGCTCTGGAAACACCATATATTTT. Protein sequence: CASSKGVGSGNTIYF.

V is TRBV13 and J is TRBJ2-7, with 7 bases matching TRBD1. The V segment lost 2 bases and the J segment 0 bases; nucleotides outside the gene matches: 4. This CDR3 has 15 residues. In germline, CDR1 is PRHDT, CDR2 FYEKMQ (reference sequence). The chain's CDR3 is CASSLTYRGSYEQYF. CDR3 DNA: TGTGCCAGCAGCTTAACGTACAGGGGCTCCTACGAGCAGTACTTC.

This sequence joins TRBV5-1 and TRBJ1-2; D is ambiguous. CDR3 length: 14 amino acids. Trimming stripped 4 bases from V and 4 bases from J, with 14 bases between. Per germline, CDR1 SGHRS and CDR2 YFSETQ. The CDR3 region is CASSRDGVSYGYTF. The CDR3 nucleotides are TGCGCCAGCAGCCGTGACGGGGTGAGCTATGGCTACACCTTC.

This rearrangement joins TRBV30 to TRBJ2-5, with a possible D match to TRBD2 (6 bases). The CDR3 is 15 amino acids. Trimming removed 4 bases at V and 0 bases at J, with 15 bases between. Germline V lookup: CDR1 GTSNPN, CDR2 SVGIG (reference sequence). The CDR3 sequence: CAWNRRGWYQETQYF. Written as DNA, the CDR3 is TGTGCCTGGAACAGGAGGGGATGGTACCAAGAGACCCAGTACTTC. The full variable domain, in which reference TRBV30 and TRBJ2-5 provide the parts outside the CDR3, is SQTIHQWPATLVQPVGSPLSLECTVEGTSNPNLYWYRQAAGRGLQLLFYSVGIGQISSEVPQNLSASRPQDRQFILSSKKLLLSDSGFYLCAWNRRGWYQETQYFGPGTRLLVL.

This clone has just a few counts. The V and J genes are TRBV6-1 and TRBJ2-3; 8 bases match TRBD1. The CDR3 extends over 15 amino acids. CDR1 is MNHNS and CDR2 is SASEGT in the germline V gene. With V trimmed by 6 bases and J by 1 base, 6 bases remained unmatched. In DNA, the CDR3 is TGTGCCAGCAGCGAGCCGGGACAGGGCACAGATACGCAGTATTTT. Translation gives CASSEPGQGTDTQYF.

This clone appeared a single time. Here the CDR3 reads CASSGPDSYQETQYF. DNA for the CDR3: TGTGCCAGCAGCGGCCCGGACAGTTACCAAGAGACCCAGTACTTC. V gene TRBV9 combines with J gene TRBJ2-5, with D perhaps TRBD1 (6 bases). The CDR3 has 15 amino acids. Trimming left V 3 bases short and J 0 bases short, with 12 bases between. The V gene's germline CDR1 is SGDLS and CDR2 YYNGEE.

The chain joins TRBV19 to TRBJ1-1; TRBD1 matches at 7 bases. CDR3 size: 13 residues. V dropped 10 bases and J dropped 1; count of bases not matched to a gene: 6. The germline gives CDR1 LNHDA, CDR2 SQIVND (reference sequence). The CDR3 DNA follows: TGTGCCACCTCAGGGGGACAGAACACTGAAGCTTTCTTT. Its translation is CATSGGQNTEAFF.

This rearrangement joins TRBV7-8 to TRBJ1-1, with D perhaps matching TRBD1 (5 bases). V was trimmed by 5 bases and J by 1 base, leaving 14 bases between them. This CDR3 spans 15 amino acids. CDR1 and CDR2 (germline): SGHVS, FQNEAQ. DNA of the CDR3: TGTGCCAGCAGCATTTCAGGGTACGCGAACACTGAAGCTTTCTTT. Protein sequence: CASSISGYANTEAFF. The whole variable domain, filled in from reference TRBV7-8 and TRBJ1-1, reads GAGVSQSPRYKVAKRGQDVALRCDPISGHVSLFWYQQALGQGPEFLTYFQNEAQLDKSGLPSDRFFAERPEGSVSTLKIQRTQQEDSAVYLCASSISGYANTEAFFGQGTRLTVV.

V is TRBV9 and J is TRBJ2-1, with D perhaps TRBD2 (6 bases). In germline, CDR1 is SGDLS, CDR2 YYNGEE. V dropped 2 bases and J dropped 7 bases, with 10 bases sitting between them. The CDR3 consists of 13 residues. The CDR3 coding sequence is TGTGCCAGCAGCGTTGGGACTCAAAATGAGCAGTTCTTC. Encoded protein: CASSVGTQNEQFF.

The genes are TRBV5-8 and TRBJ1-5, with 7 bases that match TRBD1. Looked up from germline, CDR1 is SGHTS and CDR2 is YDEGEE. This CDR3 has 18 residues. J lost 0 bases, V lost 2 bases, and 11 bases had no gene match. The CDR3 spells CASSFWRDRVYSNQPQHF. CDR3 DNA sequence: TGTGCCAGCAGCTTCTGGCGGGACAGAGTTTATAGCAATCAGCCCCAGCATTTT.

The chain employs TRBV7-3 and TRBJ1-1; 8 positions match TRBD1. Germline V gives CDR1 SGHTA, CDR2 FQGTGA. There are 15 residues in the CDR3. V gave up 1 base and J gave up 3 bases; unmatched junction bases: 4. CDR3 bases: TGTGCCAGCAGCTTAAACGACAGGGGCGACACTGAAGCTTTCTTT. As protein: CASSLNDRGDTEAFF.

The CDR3 loop reads CASTVRGAGANVLTF. The CDR3 DNA reads TGTGCCAGCACCGTCCGGGGGGCCGGGGCCAACGTCCTGACTTTC. The rearrangement links TRBV6-5 to TRBJ2-6, with D possibly being TRBD2 (7 bases). V lost 7 bases and J 4 bases, leaving 14 bases between the germline ends. The CDR3 length is 15 residues. In germline, CDR1 is MNHEY, CDR2 SVGAGI.

V gene TRBV5-1 combines with J gene TRBJ1-1; 9 bases line up with TRBD1. Looked up from germline, CDR1 is SGHRS and CDR2 is YFSETQ. V lost 5 bases, J lost 6 bases, and 11 bases stayed unmatched. CDR3 length: 15 residues. The CDR3 loop reads CASSPGTGSLAEAFF. CDR3 nucleotide sequence: TGCGCCAGCAGTCCCGGGACAGGGTCCCTCGCTGAAGCTTTCTTT.

The chain is built from TRBV6-5 and TRBJ1-2; weak D call: TRBD1 (6 bases). The CDR3 totals 13 residues. The germline V and J ends were trimmed by 6 bases and 4 bases, with 12 bases remaining between them. CDR1 and CDR2 from the germline V gene are MNHEY and SVGAGI. The CDR3 protein is CASSPSGAYGYTF. Here the CDR3 DNA reads TGTGCCAGCAGCCCGTCAGGGGCCTATGGCTACACCTTC.